Here is one TCR beta chain with its context. Antigen specificity is unknown. Germline assignment: CDR1 SGHDT and CDR2 YYEEEE. V was shortened by 0 bases and J by 0 bases, with 10 bases between the two germline ends. This CDR3 has 16 amino acids. This sample was included in a study of identical twins. Whole-study results and caveats: The models systematically underestimated how much out-of-frame TCR alpha was shared in monozygotic twins. Researchers reported weaker excess twin sharing in beta out-of-frame sequences. Fewer insertions marked abundant cord blood beta clonotypes; young adult naive trended weakly, memory not at all. Low generation-probability sequences were in excess among twin-shared out-of-frame alpha sequences.

TCRdb analysed the 5' RACE reads with MiXCR anew, one entry per CDR3 protein. Among 1.5 million or so distinct CDR3 sequences listed, around 33% were seen once. The TCR sequence derives from a newborn girl in good health. This chain joins TRBV5-6 and TRBJ1-5; D is undetermined. Material: cord blood. CDR3 DNA: TGTGCCAGCAGCTTGGGACCAGGCTTTAGCAATCAGCCCCAGCATTTT. Translation gives CASSLGPGFSNQPQHF.